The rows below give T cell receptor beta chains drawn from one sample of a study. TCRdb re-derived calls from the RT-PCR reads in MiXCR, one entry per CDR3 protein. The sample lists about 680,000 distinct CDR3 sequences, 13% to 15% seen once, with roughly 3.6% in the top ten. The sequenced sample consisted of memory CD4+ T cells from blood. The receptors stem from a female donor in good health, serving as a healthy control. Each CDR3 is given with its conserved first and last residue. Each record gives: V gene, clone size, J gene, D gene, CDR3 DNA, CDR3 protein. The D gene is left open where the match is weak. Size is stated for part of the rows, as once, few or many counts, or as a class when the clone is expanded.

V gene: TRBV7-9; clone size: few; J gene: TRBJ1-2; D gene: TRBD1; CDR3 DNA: TGTGCCAGCAGCTCCTTAGACAGGGCGCATGGCTACACCTTC; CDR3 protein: CASSSLDRAHGYTF
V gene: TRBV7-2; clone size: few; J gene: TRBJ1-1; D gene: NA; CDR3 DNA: TGTGCCAGCAGCCTGATGCCAGGCTACACTGAAGCTTTCTTT; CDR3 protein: CASSLMPGYTEAFF
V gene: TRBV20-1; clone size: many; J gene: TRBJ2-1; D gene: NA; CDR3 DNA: TGCAGTCCCCTTAGCGCGAGCTCCTACAATGAGCAGTTCTTC; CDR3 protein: CSPLSASSYNEQFF
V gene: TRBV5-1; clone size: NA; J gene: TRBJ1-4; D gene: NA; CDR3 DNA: TGCGCCAGCAGCCCGGGGGCAGTGGGGAATGAAAAACTGTTTTTT; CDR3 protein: CASSPGAVGNEKLFF
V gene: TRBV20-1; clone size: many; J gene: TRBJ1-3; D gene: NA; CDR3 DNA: TGCAGTGCTAGGGTCTACGGAAACACCATATATTTT; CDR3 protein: CSARVYGNTIYF
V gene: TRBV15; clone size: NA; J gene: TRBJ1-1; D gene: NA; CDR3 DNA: TGTGCCACCAGCAGGCTGAAGGGGGGGGCTTTCTTT; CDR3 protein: CATSRLKGGAFF
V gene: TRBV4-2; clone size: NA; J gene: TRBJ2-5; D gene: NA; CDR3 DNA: TGTGCCAGCAGCCAAGACCTTCGGGGGAAAGAGACCCAGTACTTC; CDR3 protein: CASSQDLRGKETQYF
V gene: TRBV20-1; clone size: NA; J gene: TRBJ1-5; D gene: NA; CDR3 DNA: TGCAGTGCTAGCGCTTCAGGGGCCGGCGGGGGGCCCCAGCATTTT; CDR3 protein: CSASASGAGGGPQHF
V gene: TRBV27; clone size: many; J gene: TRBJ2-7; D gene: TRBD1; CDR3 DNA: TGTGCCAGCAGACCTGCCCCCGGACAGGGTCTCGACGAGCAGTACTTC; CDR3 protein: CASRPAPGQGLDEQYF
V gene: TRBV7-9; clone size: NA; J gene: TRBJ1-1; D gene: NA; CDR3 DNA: TGTGCCAGCAGCCGGCTGGACGAAGCTTTCTTT; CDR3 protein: CASSRLDEAFF
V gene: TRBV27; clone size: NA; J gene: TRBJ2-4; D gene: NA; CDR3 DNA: TGTGCCAGCAGCCCGTCAGGGTTCGTTGACATTCAGTACTTC; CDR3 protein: CASSPSGFVDIQYF
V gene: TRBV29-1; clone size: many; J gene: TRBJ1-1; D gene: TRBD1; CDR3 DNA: TGCAGCGTCAGACAGGGTCCCACTGAAGCTTTCTTT; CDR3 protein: CSVRQGPTEAFF
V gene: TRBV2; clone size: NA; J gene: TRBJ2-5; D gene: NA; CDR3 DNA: TGTGCCAGCATGGAGCAAGAGACCCAGTACTTC; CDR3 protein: CASMEQETQYF
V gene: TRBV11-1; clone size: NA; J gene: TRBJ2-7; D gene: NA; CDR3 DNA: TGTGCCAGCAGCTTACCGGGCCTTTGGGAGCAGTACTTC; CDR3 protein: CASSLPGLWEQYF
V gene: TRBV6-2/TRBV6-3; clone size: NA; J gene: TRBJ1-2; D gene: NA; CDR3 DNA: TGTGCCAGCAGTTACGACGGGACTAACTATGGCTACACCTTC; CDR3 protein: CASSYDGTNYGYTF
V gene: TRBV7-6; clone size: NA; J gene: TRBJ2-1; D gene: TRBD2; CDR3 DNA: TGTGCCAGCAGCTTCGGACTAGCTCTATACAATGAGCAGTTCTTC; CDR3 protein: CASSFGLALYNEQFF
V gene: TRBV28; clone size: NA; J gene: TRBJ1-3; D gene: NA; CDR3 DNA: TGTGCCAGCAGTTTAGGGGGCAGGGGAGTTTCTGGAAACACCATATATTTT; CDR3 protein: CASSLGGRGVSGNTIYF
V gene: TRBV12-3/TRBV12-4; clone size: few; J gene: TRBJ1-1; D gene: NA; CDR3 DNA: TGTGCCAGCAGTTTGGAAGCAGGGGTCACTGAAGCTTTCTTT; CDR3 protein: CASSLEAGVTEAFF
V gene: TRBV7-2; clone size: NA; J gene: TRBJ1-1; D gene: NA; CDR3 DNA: TGTGCCAGCAGCTCCCCTGGGTCCACTGAAGCTTTCTTT; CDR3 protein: CASSSPGSTEAFF
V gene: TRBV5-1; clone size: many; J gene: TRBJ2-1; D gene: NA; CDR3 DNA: TGCGCCAGCAGCTTGGACCTACAGGGCGGGGAGCAGTTCTTC; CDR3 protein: CASSLDLQGGEQFF
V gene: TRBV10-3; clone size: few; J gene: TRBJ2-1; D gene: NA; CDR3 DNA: TGTGCCATCAGTGAGGGCCCCACGGTCAATGAGCAGTGCTTC; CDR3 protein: CAISEGPTVNEQCF
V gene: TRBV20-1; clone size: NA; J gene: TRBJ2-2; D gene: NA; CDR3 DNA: TGCAGTGCTAGGGGATTACAAGGGATCCCCGGGGAGCTGTTTTTT; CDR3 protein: CSARGLQGIPGELFF
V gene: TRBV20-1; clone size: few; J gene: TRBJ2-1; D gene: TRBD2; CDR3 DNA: TGCAGTGCTAGACCGGGAGGGCCGAATGAGCAGTTCTTC; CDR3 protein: CSARPGGPNEQFF
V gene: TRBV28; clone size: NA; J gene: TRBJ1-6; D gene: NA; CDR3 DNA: TGTGCCAGCAGCATTTTGCGAAATTCACCCCTCCACTTT; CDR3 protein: CASSILRNSPLHF
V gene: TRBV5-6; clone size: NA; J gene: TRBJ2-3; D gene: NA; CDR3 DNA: TGTGCCAGCAGCTTGAGGAGCGCAGATACGCAGTATTTT; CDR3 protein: CASSLRSADTQYF
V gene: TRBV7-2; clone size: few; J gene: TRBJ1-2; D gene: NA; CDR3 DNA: TGTGCCAGCAGCTTAGACGTCGGGCCCTGGTATGGCTACACCTTC; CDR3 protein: CASSLDVGPWYGYTF
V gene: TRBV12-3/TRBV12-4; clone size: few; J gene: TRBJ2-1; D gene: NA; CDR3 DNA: TGTGCCAGCAGTCCGGGACTGGGGGCCCTCAATGAGCAGTTCTTC; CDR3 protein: CASSPGLGALNEQFF
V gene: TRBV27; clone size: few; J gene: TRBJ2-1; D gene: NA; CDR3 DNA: TGTGCCAGCAGTTTACGGCCCTCGGGACGCTTCACCTACAATGAGCAGTTCTTC; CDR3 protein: CASSLRPSGRFTYNEQFF
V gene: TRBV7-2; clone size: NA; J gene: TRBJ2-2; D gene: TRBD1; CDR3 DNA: TGTGCCAGCAGCCGACGAGACAGGGTTGCCAGGGAGCTGTTTTTT; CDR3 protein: CASSRRDRVARELFF
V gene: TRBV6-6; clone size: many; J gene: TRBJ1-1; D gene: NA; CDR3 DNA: TGTGCCAGCAGGCCAGAGGACAGCAAGAACACTGAAGCTTTCTTT; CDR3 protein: CASRPEDSKNTEAFF
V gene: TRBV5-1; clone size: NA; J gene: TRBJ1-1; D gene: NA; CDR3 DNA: TGCGCCAGCAGCTCCCAGACTGCGGAGACTGAAGCTTTCTTT; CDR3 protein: CASSSQTAETEAFF
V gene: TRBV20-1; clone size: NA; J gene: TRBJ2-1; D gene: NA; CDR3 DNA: TGCAGTAGTCCCAAGAGGGGGGCAGACAATGAGCAGTTCTTC; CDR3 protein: CSSPKRGADNEQFF
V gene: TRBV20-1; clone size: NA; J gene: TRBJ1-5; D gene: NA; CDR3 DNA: TGCAGTGCACGAGGACCCGGGACGGCCGACCATCAGCCCCAGCATTTT; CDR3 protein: CSARGPGTADHQPQHF
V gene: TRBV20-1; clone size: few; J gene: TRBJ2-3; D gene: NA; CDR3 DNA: TGCAGTGCTAGAGATTTTCAGAAAACAGATACGCAGTATTTT; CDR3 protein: CSARDFQKTDTQYF
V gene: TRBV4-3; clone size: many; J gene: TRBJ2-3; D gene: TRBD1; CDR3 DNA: TGCGCCAGCAGCCCCGGTAACGACAGGGCGGATACGCAGTATTTT; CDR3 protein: CASSPGNDRADTQYF
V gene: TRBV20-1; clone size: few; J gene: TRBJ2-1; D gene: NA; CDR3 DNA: TGCAGTGCTAGATTCGGGGTGGAGCAGTTCTTC; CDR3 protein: CSARFGVEQFF
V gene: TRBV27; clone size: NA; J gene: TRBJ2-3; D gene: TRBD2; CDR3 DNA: TGTGCCAGCAGCCCCGGGACTAGCGGGAGGGCCGCTTTCACAGATACGCAGTATTTT; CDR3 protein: CASSPGTSGRAAFTDTQYF
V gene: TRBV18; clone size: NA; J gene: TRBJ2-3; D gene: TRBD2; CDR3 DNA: TGTGCCAGCTCACCTAGCCTAGCGGATCTCACAGATACGCAGTATTTT; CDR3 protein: CASSPSLADLTDTQYF
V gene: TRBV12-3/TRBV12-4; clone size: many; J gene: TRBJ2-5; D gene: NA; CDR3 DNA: TGTGCCAGCAGTTACTCACAGGCGGCCGGGACCCAGTACTTC; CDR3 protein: CASSYSQAAGTQYF
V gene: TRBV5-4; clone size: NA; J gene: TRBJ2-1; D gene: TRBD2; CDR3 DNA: TGTGCCAGCAGCTTGCCTAGCGGGGGGGCCAATGAGCAGTTCTTC; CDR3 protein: CASSLPSGGANEQFF
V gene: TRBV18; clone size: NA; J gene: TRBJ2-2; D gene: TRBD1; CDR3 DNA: TGTGCCAGCTCACCCTACACAGGGGCGTCGGCCGGGGAGCTGTTTTTT; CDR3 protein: CASSPYTGASAGELFF
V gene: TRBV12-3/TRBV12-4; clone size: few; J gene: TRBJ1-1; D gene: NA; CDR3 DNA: TGTGCCAGCAGTTTTGAACAGGGTGAAGCTTTCTTT; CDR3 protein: CASSFEQGEAFF
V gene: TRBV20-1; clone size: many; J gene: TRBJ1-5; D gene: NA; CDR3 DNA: TGCAGTGGCCTCTGGGATAGCAATCAGCCCCAGCATTTT; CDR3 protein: CSGLWDSNQPQHF
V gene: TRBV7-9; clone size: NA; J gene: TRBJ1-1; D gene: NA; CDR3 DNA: TGTGCCAGCAGCTTAGCGAATACTCCGAACACTGAAGCTTTCTTT; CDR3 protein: CASSLANTPNTEAFF
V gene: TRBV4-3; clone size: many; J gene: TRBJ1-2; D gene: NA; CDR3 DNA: TGCGCCAGCAGCCAAGATGGCTTGGCCCCGCGCGGCTACACCTTC; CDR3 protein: CASSQDGLAPRGYTF
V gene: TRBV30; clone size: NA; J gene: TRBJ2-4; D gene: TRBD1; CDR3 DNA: TGTGCCTGGGAGGGGGACAGCAAAAACATTCAGTACTTC; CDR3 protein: CAWEGDSKNIQYF
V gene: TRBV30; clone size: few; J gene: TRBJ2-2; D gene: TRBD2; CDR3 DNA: TGTGCCTGGAGCCCCGGGGGGGTAGGGACCGGGGAGCTGTTTTTT; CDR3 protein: CAWSPGGVGTGELFF
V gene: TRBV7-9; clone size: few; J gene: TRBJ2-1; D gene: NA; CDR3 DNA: TGTGCCAGCAGCTTAGTGAGAGGAGCATCACCCCGCTCCTACAATGAGCAGTTCTTC; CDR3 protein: CASSLVRGASPRSYNEQFF
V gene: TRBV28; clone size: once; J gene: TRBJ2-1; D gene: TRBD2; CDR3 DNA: TGTGCCAGCAGACCAACGGGACTAGCGTCTTACAATGAGCAGTTCTTC; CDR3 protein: CASRPTGLASYNEQFF
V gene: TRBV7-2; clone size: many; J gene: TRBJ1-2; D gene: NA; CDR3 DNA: TGTGCCAGCAGCCTAGGCCCTACTAACTATGGCTACACCTTC; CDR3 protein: CASSLGPTNYGYTF
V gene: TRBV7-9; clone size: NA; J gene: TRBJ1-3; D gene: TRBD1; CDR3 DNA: TGTGCCAGCAGCCCGGGACAGGGTCTTGACACCATATATTTT; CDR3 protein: CASSPGQGLDTIYF
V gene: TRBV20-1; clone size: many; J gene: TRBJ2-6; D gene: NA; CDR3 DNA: TGCAGTGCCCCCCATAGGGGTTCCGGGGCCAACGTCCTGACTTTC; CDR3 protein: CSAPHRGSGANVLTF
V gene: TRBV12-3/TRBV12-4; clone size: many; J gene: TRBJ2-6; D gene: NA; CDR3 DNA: TGTGCCAGCAGACCGTCCAGATTTGGACGGCTGCATTCATCCTCTGGGGCCAACGTCCTGACTTTC; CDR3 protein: CASRPSRFGRLHSSSGANVLTF